These 17 T cell receptor beta chains came from one sample sequenced in a study of shared clonotypes between healthy human individuals. Only in-frame clones appear in the TCRdb table, and some are missing; sequencing was by immunoSEQ multiplex PCR. The sample consists of fewer than 850,000 clones, 55% to 75% of them appearing once. The sequenced sample was memory CD4+ T cells sorted from blood. Indicated subset: CD45RA-negative fraction. The origin of the receptors is a woman aged 30 to 39 in good health.

The chain carries TRBV6-1 and TRBJ1-3; D not certain. The CDR3 length is 16 residues. Germline V lookup: CDR1 MNHNS, CDR2 SASEGT. Trimming removed 2 bases from V and 3 bases from J, with 14 bases in between. The CDR3 bases are TGTGCCAGCAGTGAAAGGGCCCCCTCGGGTGGAAACACCATATATTTT. As protein: CASSERAPSGGNTIYF.

This clone was recorded only once. J is TRBJ2-1 and V is TRBV11-3; 10 positions agree with TRBD1. CDR1 is SGHNT, CDR2 YENEEA, per germline. This CDR3 comprises 16 residues. V was pared by 1 base and J by 4 bases, with 4 bases of the junction left unmatched. Here the CDR3 reads CASSLGGTGAYNEQFF. The CDR3 DNA reads as TGTGCCAGCAGCTTAGGCGGGACAGGGGCGTACAATGAGCAGTTCTTC.

The chain is built from TRBV6-4 and TRBJ2-2, with D possibly matching TRBD2 (5 bases). CDR1 and CDR2 from the germline V gene are MRHNA and SNTAGT. This CDR3 has 14 amino acids. V lost 6 bases to trimming and J lost 4 bases, with 12 bases between them. CDR3 region: CASSPGLITGELFF. CDR3 DNA sequence: TGTGCCAGCAGCCCCGGACTTATCACCGGGGAGCTGTTTTTT.

The CDR3 region is CASSLYTPEGTQYF. DNA for the CDR3: TGTGCCAGCAGTTTATACACACCCGAAGGGACCCAGTACTTC. The gene calls are TRBV28 and TRBJ2-5; D remains ambiguous. This CDR3 comprises 14 residues. Germline CDR1 MDHEN, CDR2 SYDVKM. V was pared by 1 base and J by 7 bases, with 13 bases between.

V gene TRBV5-1 combines with J gene TRBJ2-1, with 8 bases identical to TRBD2. V lost 3 bases and J lost 11; bases outside the gene matches: 13. Germline V CDR1 and CDR2: SGHRS, YFSETQ. There are 15 residues in the CDR3. CDR3 nucleotide sequence: TGCGCCAGCAGCTCTGGGGTGGCCCGGGAGGGCCAGCAGTTCTTC. Its translation is CASSSGVAREGQQFF.

V is TRBV6-5 and J is TRBJ1-1; D is possibly TRBD1 (5 bases). Germline lookup yields CDR1 MNHEY and CDR2 SVGAGI. Trimming took off 2 bases at V and 5 bases at J, with 12 bases between the two ends. The CDR3 spans 14 residues. CDR3 nucleotides: TGTGCCAGCAGTTACGGGGGAAAGGGGACTGAAGCTTTCTTT. Translated, it gives CASSYGGKGTEAFF.

The J gene is TRBJ2-2, the V gene TRBV28; 11 bases are a match to TRBD2. Germline-derived CDR1 and CDR2 are MDHEN and SYDVKM. This CDR3 is 15 amino acids long. Trimming at V came to 6 bases and at J to 6 bases, leaving 6 bases not matched to a gene. The CDR3 bases are TGTGCCAGCAGGTATAGCGGGAGGGCCCCCGGGGAGCTGTTTTTT. Encoded protein: CASRYSGRAPGELFF.

J is TRBJ2-2 and V is TRBV30; 10 bases match TRBD2. Per the germline V gene, CDR1 is GTSNPN and CDR2 is SVGIG (reference sequence). With V trimmed by 0 bases and J by 3 bases, 7 bases remained unmatched. CDR3 length equals 17 residues. CDR3 loop: CAWSVKRLAGDTGELFF. As DNA, the CDR3 is TGTGCCTGGAGTGTAAAAAGGCTAGCGGGGGACACCGGGGAGCTGTTTTTT.

The gene calls are TRBV25-1 and TRBJ2-7, with D possibly TRBD1 on 6 matching bases. CDR1 and CDR2 from the germline V gene are MGHDK and SYGVNS. The V and J ends lost 5 bases and 1 base respectively, with 9 bases between them. There are 13 residues in the CDR3. CDR3 sequence reads: CASSKRGSYEQYF. The CDR3 bases are TGTGCCAGCAGTAAAAGGGGGTCCTACGAGCAGTACTTC.

V usage is TRBV7-9 and J usage is TRBJ2-2; 9 nucleotides agree with TRBD2. CDR3 length equals 16 residues. V was clipped by 2 bases and J by 5 bases; unmatched bases: 6. CDR1 is SEHNR, CDR2 FQNEAQ, per germline (reference sequence). The CDR3 here is CASSLIAGDSTGELFF. In DNA form, the CDR3 reads TGTGCCAGCAGCTTAATAGCGGGAGACTCTACCGGGGAGCTGTTTTTT.

The V and J genes are TRBV5-1 and TRBJ1-4; D is possibly TRBD1 (5 bases). Trimming removed 5 bases from V and 4 bases from J, with 9 bases in between. The V gene's germline CDR1 is SGHRS and CDR2 YFSETQ. The CDR3 spans 13 residues. The CDR3 is CASRGLLNEKLFF. The CDR3 bases are TGCGCCAGCAGGGGGCTCCTTAATGAAAAACTGTTTTTT.

J is TRBJ2-7 and V is TRBV28; weak D call: TRBD1 (6 bases). The germline gives CDR1 MDHEN, CDR2 SYDVKM. This CDR3 comprises 16 residues. The V gene lost 1 base and the J gene lost 0 bases, with 13 bases spanning the gap. The CDR3, as DNA: TGTGCCAGCAGTTTATCTGGGGACATAGGCTCCTACGAGCAGTACTTC. Amino acid sequence: CASSLSGDIGSYEQYF. The full variable domain, its missing parts supplied by reference TRBV28 and TRBJ2-7, is DVKVTQSSRYLVKRTGEKVFLECVQDMDHENMFWYRQDPGLGLRLIYFSYDVKMKEKGDIPEGYSVSREKKERFSLILESASTNQTSMYLCASSLSGDIGSYEQYFGPGTRLTVT.

This clone was detected once. The chain carries TRBV5-1 and TRBJ2-7; D is uncertain. This CDR3 is 15 amino acids long. Germline CDR1 and CDR2: SGHRS and YFSETQ. V lost 0 bases and J lost 1, with 11 bases in between. CDR3 coding DNA: TGCGCCAGCAGCTTGGGCGGTTTTGGGTCCTACGAGCAGTACTTC. As protein: CASSLGGFGSYEQYF.

The chain links TRBV9 to TRBJ2-1, with a possible D match to TRBD2 (6 bases). Trimming took 0 bases from V and 5 from J, leaving 18 bases between them. The CDR3 consists of 17 residues. CDR1 SGDLS and CDR2 YYNGEE come from the germline V gene. The CDR3 sequence: CASSVDLSAGSNNEQFF. In DNA, the CDR3 is TGTGCCAGCAGCGTAGATTTGTCGGCGGGGTCTAACAATGAGCAGTTCTTC.

A few counts support this clone. This CDR3 is also generated by other DNA sequences in the sample. This chain joins TRBV4-1 and TRBJ2-5; 8 bases match TRBD2. The V gene end was trimmed by 1 base and the J gene end by 4 bases; junction bases not matched to a gene: 5. CDR1 is MGHRA, CDR2 YSYEKL, per germline. The length of the CDR3 is 15 residues. The CDR3, as DNA: TGCGCCAGCAGCCAAGGTCCGGGAGGGGTAGAGACCCAGTACTTC. Translation gives CASSQGPGGVETQYF.

The chain recombines TRBV28 with TRBJ2-6, with TRBD1 identical over 7 bases. The CDR3 is made up of 15 amino acids. Trimming removed 5 bases from V and 2 bases from J; junction bases left unmatched: 3. Germline V gene data show CDR1 as MDHEN and CDR2 as SYDVKM. The CDR3 DNA reads as TGTGCCAGCAGTATCACAGGGGCTGGGGCCAACGTCCTGACTTTC. It yields the protein CASSITGAGANVLTF. Complete variable domain (other parts from reference TRBV28 and TRBJ2-6): DVKVTQSSRYLVKRTGEKVFLECVQDMDHENMFWYRQDPGLGLRLIYFSYDVKMKEKGDIPEGYSVSREKKERFSLILESASTNQTSMYLCASSITGAGANVLTFGAGSRLTVL.

The chain recombines TRBV5-6 with TRBJ2-7; D might be TRBD2 (6 bases). Germline lookup yields CDR1 SGHDT and CDR2 YYEEEE. The ends were cut back, 1 base at V and 4 bases at J, with 15 bases in the middle. The CDR3 is 15 amino acids. The CDR3 loop reads CASSLLTGASYEQYF. DNA for the CDR3: TGTGCCAGCAGCTTGTTGACGGGAGCGAGTTACGAGCAGTACTTC.